This T cell receptor (beta chain) derives from a study of blood T cell repertoires in COVID-19. TCRdb's table, derived via immunoSEQ multiplex PCR, lists solely in-frame clones and lacks some. In the table there are roughly 230,000 clones, about 90% of which are singletons. V gave up 6 bases and J gave up 0 bases, with 9 bases separating them. CDR3 size: 14 residues. From germline, CDR1 is KGHSH and CDR2 LQKENI. Seattle participants joined during active infection and were tracked over time. This chain joins TRBV18 and TRBJ2-1; possible D gene TRBD1, 5 bases. Sequenced: peripheral blood. The clonotype was recovered from a woman aged 60 to 75 with COVID-19, enrolled during active disease. In nucleotides, the CDR3 is TGTGCCAGCTCGCGACAGAGCTCCTACAATGAGCAGTTCTTC. It encodes CASSRQSSYNEQFF.